The entry that follows covers one T cell receptor beta chain sequence. The antigen remains undetermined. The sample originates from a study of lymphopenia after photon versus proton radiotherapy. Whole-study findings and limits: Under photons, naive T cells and diversity fell while effector/memory populations rose.

Trimming left V 5 bases short and J 3 bases short, with 14 bases between. Germline values: CDR1 GTSNPN, CDR2 SVGIG (reference sequence). This CDR3 is built from 14 residues. Sequencing used immunoSEQ multiplex PCR; TCRdb keeps in-frame clones, though not all of them. The sample shows 20,000 to 30,000 clones, 80% to 85% of them seen only once. The rearrangement joins TRBV30 to TRBJ2-1; D possibly corresponds to TRBD2 (5 bases). This TCR was recovered from a woman in her 70s with pancreatic cancer. The sequencing used peripheral blood, collected from a patient treated with proton-based radiotherapy. In DNA, the CDR3 is TGTGCCTGGGGACCCCGTGAGGGCTACAATGAGCAGTTCTTC. The encoded protein is CAWGPREGYNEQFF.